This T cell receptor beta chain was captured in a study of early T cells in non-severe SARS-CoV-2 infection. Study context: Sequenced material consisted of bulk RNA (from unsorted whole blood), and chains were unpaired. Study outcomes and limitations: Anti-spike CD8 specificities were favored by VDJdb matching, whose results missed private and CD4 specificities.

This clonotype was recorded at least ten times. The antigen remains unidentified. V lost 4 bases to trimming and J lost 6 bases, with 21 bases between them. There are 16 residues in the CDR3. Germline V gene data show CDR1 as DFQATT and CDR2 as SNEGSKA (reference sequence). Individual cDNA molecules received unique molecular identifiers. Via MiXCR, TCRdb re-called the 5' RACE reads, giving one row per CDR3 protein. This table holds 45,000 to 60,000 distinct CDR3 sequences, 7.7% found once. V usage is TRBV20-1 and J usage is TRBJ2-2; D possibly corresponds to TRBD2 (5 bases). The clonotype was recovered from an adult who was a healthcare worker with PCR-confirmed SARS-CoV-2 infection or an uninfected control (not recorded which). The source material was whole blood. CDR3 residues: CSATPQGRRVAGELFF. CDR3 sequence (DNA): TGCAGTGCTACCCCCCAAGGGAGACGTGTAGCCGGGGAGCTGTTTTTT.